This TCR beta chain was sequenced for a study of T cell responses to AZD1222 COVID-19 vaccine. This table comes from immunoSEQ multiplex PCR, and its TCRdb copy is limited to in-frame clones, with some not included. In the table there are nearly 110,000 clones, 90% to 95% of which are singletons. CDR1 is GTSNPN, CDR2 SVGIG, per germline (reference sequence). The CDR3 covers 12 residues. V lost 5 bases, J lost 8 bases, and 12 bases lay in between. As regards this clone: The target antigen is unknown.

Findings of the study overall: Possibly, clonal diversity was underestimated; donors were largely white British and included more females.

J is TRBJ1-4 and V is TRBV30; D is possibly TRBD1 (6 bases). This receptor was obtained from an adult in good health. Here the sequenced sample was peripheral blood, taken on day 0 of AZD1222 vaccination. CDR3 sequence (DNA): TGTGCCTGGGACAGGTATGGCGAAAAACTGTTTTTT. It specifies CAWDRYGEKLFF.